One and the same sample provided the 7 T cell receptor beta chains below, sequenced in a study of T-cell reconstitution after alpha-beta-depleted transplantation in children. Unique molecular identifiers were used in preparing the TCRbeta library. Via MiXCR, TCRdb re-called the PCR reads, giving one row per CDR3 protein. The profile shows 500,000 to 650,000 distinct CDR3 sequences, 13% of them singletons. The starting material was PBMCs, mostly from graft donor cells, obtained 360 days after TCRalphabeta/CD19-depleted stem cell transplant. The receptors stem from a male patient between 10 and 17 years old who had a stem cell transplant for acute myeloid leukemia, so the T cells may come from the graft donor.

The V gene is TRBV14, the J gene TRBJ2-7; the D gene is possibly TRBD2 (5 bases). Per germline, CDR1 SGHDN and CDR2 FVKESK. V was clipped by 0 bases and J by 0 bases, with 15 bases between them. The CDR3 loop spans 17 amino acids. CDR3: CASSQDPGGRYSYEQYF. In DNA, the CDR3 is TGTGCCAGCAGCCAAGACCCGGGCGGGCGTTACTCCTACGAGCAGTACTTC.

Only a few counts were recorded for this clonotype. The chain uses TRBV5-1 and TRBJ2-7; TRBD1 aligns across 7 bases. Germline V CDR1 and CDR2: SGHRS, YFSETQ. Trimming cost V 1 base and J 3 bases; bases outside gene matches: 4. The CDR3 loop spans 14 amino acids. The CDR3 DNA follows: TGCGCCAGCAGCTTGACAGGGGTCGACTACGAGCAGTACTTC. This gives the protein CASSLTGVDYEQYF.

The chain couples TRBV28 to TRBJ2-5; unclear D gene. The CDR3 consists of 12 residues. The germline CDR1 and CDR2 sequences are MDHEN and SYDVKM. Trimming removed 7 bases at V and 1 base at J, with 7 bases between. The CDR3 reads CASKKSQETQYF. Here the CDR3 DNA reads TGTGCCAGCAAAAAAAGCCAAGAGACCCAGTACTTC. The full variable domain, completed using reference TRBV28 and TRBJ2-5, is DVKVTQSSRYLVKRTGEKVFLECVQDMDHENMFWYRQDPGLGLRLIYFSYDVKMKEKGDIPEGYSVSREKKERFSLILESASTNQTSMYLCASKKSQETQYFGPGTRLLVL.

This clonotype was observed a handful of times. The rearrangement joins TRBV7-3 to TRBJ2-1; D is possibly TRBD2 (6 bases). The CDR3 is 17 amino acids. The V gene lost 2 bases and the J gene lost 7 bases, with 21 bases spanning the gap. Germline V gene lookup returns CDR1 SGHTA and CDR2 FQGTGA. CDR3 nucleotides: TGTGCCAGCAGCTTACTTATCGGCGGGATGTCCCCAAATGAGCAGTTCTTC. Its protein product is CASSLLIGGMSPNEQFF.

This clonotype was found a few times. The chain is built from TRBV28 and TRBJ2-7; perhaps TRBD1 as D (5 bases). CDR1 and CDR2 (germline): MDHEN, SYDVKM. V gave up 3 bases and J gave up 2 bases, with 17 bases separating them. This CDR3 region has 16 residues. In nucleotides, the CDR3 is TGTGCCAGCAGTTTTCTACCAGGTAGGGGAACCTACGAGCAGTACTTC. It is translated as CASSFLPGRGTYEQYF.

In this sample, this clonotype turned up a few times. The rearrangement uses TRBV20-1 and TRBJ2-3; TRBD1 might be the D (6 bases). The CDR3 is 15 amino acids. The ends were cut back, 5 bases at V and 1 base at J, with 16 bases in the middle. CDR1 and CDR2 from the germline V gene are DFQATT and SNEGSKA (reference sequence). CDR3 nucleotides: TGCAGTGCTTTACAGGGTACTGAGGGCACAGATACGCAGTATTTT. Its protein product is CSALQGTEGTDTQYF.

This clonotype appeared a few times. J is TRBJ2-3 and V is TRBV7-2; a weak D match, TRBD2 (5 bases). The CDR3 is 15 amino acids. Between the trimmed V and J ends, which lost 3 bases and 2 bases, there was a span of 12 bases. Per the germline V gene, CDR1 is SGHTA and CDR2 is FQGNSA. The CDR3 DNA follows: TGTGCCAGCAGCTTCGAAGCGGTCCTCACAGATACGCAGTATTTT. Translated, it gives CASSFEAVLTDTQYF.